This TCR beta chain was captured in a study of PD-L1 blockade in urothelial cancer. Study at large: Analyses were performed on blood at 3 weeks after treatment start (the second dose) and at 6 weeks. Study observations and caveats: Tumor-associated clones in the blood of durable-benefit patients grew more at 3 weeks.

The CDR3 is made up of 14 amino acids. The junction had 9 bases not matched to a gene; V was cut back by 7 bases and J by 3 bases. Germline CDR1 MNHNS, CDR2 SASEGT. Every PCR was spiked with synthetic TCR analog templates. Sequenced by immunoSEQ multiplex PCR; TCRdb stores in-frame clones only, minus some. The sample lists about 120,000 clones; roughly 86% were seen once. The time point: peripheral blood 6 weeks after treatment start. Worth noting for this clone: Its antigen is unknown.

The sequence came from a man aged 45-65 years with urothelial cancer. This material consisted of PBMCs, taken around atezolizumab (anti-PD-L1) treatment. V and J are TRBV6-1 and TRBJ2-7, with TRBD1 matching over 7 bases. This chain's CDR3 is CASILTGNNYEQYF. CDR3 bases: TGTGCCAGCATTCTGACAGGGAACAACTACGAGCAGTACTTC.